The 18 T cell receptor beta chains given below trace back to one sample, sequenced in a study of T cells after yellow fever vaccination. One entry per CDR3 protein results from TCRdb running MiXCR on the 5' RACE reads. The table lists approximately 550,000 distinct CDR3 sequences, roughly 21% of them singletons. The sample in question was PBMCs, obtained 15 days after the yellow fever booster vaccination. These receptors originate from a man aged 25-45 years who received the YFV17D yellow fever vaccine.

The table lists this clonotype with a few counts. The chain couples TRBV7-9 to TRBJ2-3; 11 nucleotides match TRBD2. The junction had 4 bases not matched to a gene; V was cut back by 5 bases and J by 0 bases. Per germline, CDR1 SEHNR and CDR2 FQNEAQ (reference sequence). This CDR3 contains 16 residues. The CDR3 region has the DNA TGTGCCAGCAGCCCGACTAGCGGGATTAGCACAGATACGCAGTATTTT. Translation gives CASSPTSGISTDTQYF.

The V gene is TRBV5-1, the J gene TRBJ2-7; TRBD1 matches 7 bases. The CDR3 loop spans 14 amino acids. Trimming at V came to 2 bases and at J to 3 bases, leaving 5 bases not matched to a gene. Germline V lookup: CDR1 SGHRS, CDR2 YFSETQ. CDR3 residues: CASSFGTAIYEQYF. The CDR3 bases are TGCGCCAGCAGCTTCGGGACAGCGATCTACGAGCAGTACTTC. Combining the CDR3 with reference TRBV5-1 and TRBJ2-7 gives the whole variable domain KAGVTQTPRYLIKTRGQQVTLSCSPISGHRSVSWYQQTPGQGLQFLFEYFSETQRNKGNFPGRFSGRQFSNSRSEMNVSTLELGDSALYLCASSFGTAIYEQYFGPGTRLTVT.

In its sample, this clonotype was seen a few times. The rearrangement links TRBV6-9 to TRBJ2-5, with 7 bases fitting TRBD1. The germline V gene has CDR1 MNHGY and CDR2 SVAAGI. This CDR3 spans 15 amino acids. J gave up 3 bases and V 5 bases, and 9 bases lay outside the gene matches. CDR3 nucleotides: TGTGCCAGCAGTCCCAAGTGGGACAGAGAAGAGACCCAGTACTTC. Translation: CASSPKWDREETQYF.

This rearrangement joins TRBV14 to TRBJ2-1; 9 positions agree with TRBD2. Germline V gene sequence: CDR1 SGHDN, CDR2 FVKESK. V lost 2 bases to trimming and J lost 5 bases; unmatched junction nucleotides: 4. This CDR3 is built from 15 residues. The CDR3 nucleotides are TGTGCCAGCAGCCAAAAGCGGGGGGCCAACAATGAGCAGTTCTTC. Translating it yields CASSQKRGANNEQFF.

This clonotype was picked up a small number of times. This chain links TRBV28 with TRBJ1-6; no firm D call. CDR1 and CDR2 (germline): MDHEN, SYDVKM. CDR3 size: 14 residues. Between the trimmed V and J ends, which lost 5 bases and 3 bases, there was a span of 8 bases. In DNA form, the CDR3 reads TGTGCCAGCAGTACTGGGGTCTATAATTCACCCCTCCACTTT. Amino acids: CASSTGVYNSPLHF.

The chain combines TRBV5-1 with TRBJ2-7, with a weak D call TRBD1 (5 bases). In germline, CDR1 is SGHRS, CDR2 YFSETQ. The CDR3 runs to 16 residues. Trimming left V 4 bases short and J 0 bases short, with 17 bases between. The CDR3 DNA sequence: TGCGCCAGCAGCAATTTCGACAGATTAAGCTCCTACGAGCAGTACTTC. Protein: CASSNFDRLSSYEQYF.

This clonotype was observed a few times. The V call is TRBV7-6, the J call TRBJ2-2; 12 nucleotides align to TRBD2. Germline lookup yields CDR1 SGHVS and CDR2 FNYEAQ. The CDR3 totals 16 residues. The V gene end was trimmed by 0 bases and the J gene end by 6 bases; junction bases not matched to a gene: 2. The CDR3 DNA sequence: TGTGCCAGCAGCTTAGCTGCTAGCGGGAGGGCCGGGGAGCTGTTTTTT. It yields the protein CASSLAASGRAGELFF.

This clonotype was detected a few times. The chain is built from TRBV12-3 or TRBV12-4 and TRBJ1-1; no reliable D call. The CDR3 totals 11 residues. V was trimmed by 5 bases and J by 11 bases, leaving 12 bases between them. The CDR3 sequence is CASSGGQFAFF. CDR3 DNA sequence: TGTGCCAGCAGTGGAGGGCAGTTTGCTTTCTTT.

The chain has TRBV10-3 and TRBJ2-3, with D unclear. CDR3 size: 13 residues. Trimming took off 7 bases at V and 2 bases at J, with 10 bases between the two ends. Germline V gene sequence: CDR1 ENHRY, CDR2 SYGVKD. The CDR3 sequence: CAIKSLVTDTQYF. The CDR3, as DNA: TGTGCCATCAAAAGCCTAGTCACAGATACGCAGTATTTT.

In DNA, the CDR3 is TGTGCCAGCAGCTTAGATACAGCTGATTGGAATGAGCAGTTCTTC. Encoded protein: CASSLDTADWNEQFF. V is TRBV7-2 and J is TRBJ2-1, with D unclear. This CDR3 comprises 15 residues. V shed 1 base and J shed 7 bases, with 14 bases lying between them. Germline V gene lookup returns CDR1 SGHTA and CDR2 FQGNSA.

This clonotype was counted ten times or more. The chain joins TRBV20-1 to TRBJ2-1, with 8 nucleotides matching TRBD2. Germline V gene data show CDR1 as DFQATT and CDR2 as SNEGSKA (reference sequence). The CDR3 is 15 residues long. V lost 5 bases to trimming and J lost 5 bases; unmatched junction nucleotides: 11. As DNA, the CDR3 is TGCAGTGCTCCCTTGCCCGGGAGGGCCGACAATGAGCAGTTCTTC. It translates to CSAPLPGRADNEQFF.

This clonotype came up a few times. The gene calls are TRBV29-1 and TRBJ2-7, with 7 bases matching TRBD2. After removal of 4 bases from V and 2 bases from J, the junction contained 2 bases not matched to a gene. Germline lookup yields CDR1 SQVTM and CDR2 ANQGSEA. The CDR3 length is 12 residues. This CDR3 is CSVGEGTYEQYF. The CDR3 DNA sequence: TGCAGCGTTGGGGAGGGAACCTACGAGCAGTACTTC.

This clonotype was recorded at least ten times. V is TRBV6-1 and J is TRBJ2-5, with D possibly TRBD2 on 6 matching bases. This CDR3 has 14 residues. Germline lookup yields CDR1 MNHNS and CDR2 SASEGT. V was shortened by 6 bases and J by 5 bases, with 16 bases between the two germline ends. The CDR3 region has the DNA TGTGCCAGCAGCCCACGGACCGGAGGGGAGACCCAGTACTTC. Protein: CASSPRTGGETQYF.

The chain joins TRBV9 to TRBJ1-1; D remains unclear. Germline V gene data show CDR1 as SGDLS and CDR2 as YYNGEE. The CDR3 covers 14 residues. V lost 3 bases and J lost 2, with 11 bases in between. In nucleotides, the CDR3 is TGTGCCAGCAGCGGTCCGAGCTACAACACTGAAGCTTTCTTT. Its protein is CASSGPSYNTEAFF.

This clonotype was observed a few times. The genes are TRBV20-1 and TRBJ2-3, with TRBD2 identical over 7 bases. Germline CDR1 and CDR2: DFQATT and SNEGSKA (reference sequence). The CDR3 contains 14 residues. CDR3 nucleotides: TGCAGCGGTAGGGCGGGAGTGGGCGCAGATACGCAGTATTTT. Protein sequence: CSGRAGVGADTQYF.

This chain joins TRBV12-3 or TRBV12-4 and TRBJ2-1; 9 bases are a match to TRBD2. J lost 9 bases, V lost 5 bases, and 11 bases had no gene match. The length of the CDR3 is 15 residues. The CDR3 DNA reads TGTGCCAGCAGTCCTCGTAGCGGGAGTGTAATTGAGCAGTTCTTC. It encodes CASSPRSGSVIEQFF.

The DNA for the CDR3 is TGCGCCAGCAGCTTGGAGGGGACGGTCTCCTACGAGCAGTACTTC. Residues: CASSLEGTVSYEQYF. The chain combines TRBV5-1 with TRBJ2-7, with D perhaps assigned TRBD1 or TRBD2 (5 bases each). The CDR3 consists of 15 residues. Germline CDR1 SGHRS, CDR2 YFSETQ. Deletions cut 0 bases from V and 0 bases from J, with 10 bases between.

This clonotype has a handful of counts. This sequence joins TRBV20-1 and TRBJ2-3; 13 bases are a match to TRBD2. The CDR3 totals 14 residues. The V segment lost 6 bases and the J segment 4 bases; nucleotides outside the gene matches: 4. CDR1 and CDR2 (germline): DFQATT, SNEGSKA (reference sequence). The CDR3, as DNA: TGCAGTGCCGTTACTAGCGGGAGGGCAGATACGCAGTATTTT. As protein: CSAVTSGRADTQYF.